This TCR beta chain was sequenced during a study of CD8 T cells in ankylosing spondylitis. By quantitative 5'-RACE with molecular barcodes, the TCR beta libraries were made. One entry per CDR3 protein results from TCRdb running MiXCR on the 5' RACE reads. The data contain nearly 350,000 distinct CDR3 sequences, approximately 14% of them singletons. Worth noting for this clonotype: Its antigen is not known.

CDR3 length: 13 amino acids. Between the trimmed V and J ends, which lost 8 bases and 3 bases, there was a span of 14 bases. Germline V gene lookup returns CDR1 WNHNN and CDR2 SYGVQD (reference sequence). General study results and limits: Made up of eight highly homologous variants, a TCR beta motif appeared characteristic of ankylosing spondylitis blood. Reports say disease-linked clones showed up significantly more in matched ankylosing spondylitis synovial fluid.

Sequenced material: blood, either unsorted or a sorted T cell fraction (not recorded which). V gene TRBV10-1 combines with J gene TRBJ2-7; D is unclear. The sequence came from a male donor with ankylosing spondylitis or in good health (not recorded which). The CDR3, as DNA: TGCGCCAGCGGCCGGACGGGTCACTACGAGCAGTACTTC. Translation: CASGRTGHYEQYF.